This TCR beta chain was captured by sequencing in a study of OX40 agonist ivuxolimab in advanced cancers. Generated by immunoSEQ multiplex PCR, the TCRdb table keeps only in-frame clones and is missing some. The sample records about 150,000 clones, approximately 94% being singletons. The sequenced sample was CD4+ or CD8+ T cells sorted from blood, obtained in a trial of the OX40 agonist ivuxolimab. The TCR was taken from an adult with an advanced solid tumor such as melanoma, head and neck, liver or kidney cancer.

CDR3 DNA sequence: TGTGCCACCAGCAGCGAACCCAGGGCGAGGGATTCACCCCTCCACTTT. Amino acid sequence: CATSSEPRARDSPLHF. V gene TRBV15 combines with J gene TRBJ1-6, with D possibly being TRBD1 (5 bases). The V end lost 3 bases, the J end lost 8 bases, and 17 bases lay between the germline ends. Germline CDR1 reads LNHNV; CDR2 reads YYDKDF (reference sequence). The CDR3 totals 16 residues.